A single sample is the source of the 14 T cell receptor beta chains below, sequenced in a study of blood T cells in healthy people across ages. The authors ran a second PCR of about 6 to 12 cycles using a sample-barcoded 5' primer and a J-beta primer mix. TCRdb used MiXCR to reprocess the 5' RACE reads, holding one entry per CDR3 protein. This table has about 1.8 million distinct CDR3 sequences, less than 50% appearing once. The sample consisted of blood. The source of these receptors is a woman aged 40 to 50 in good health.

The J gene is TRBJ2-3, the V gene TRBV29-1; TRBD1 agrees at 7 bases. J lost 1 base, V lost 4 bases, and 8 bases had no gene match. The germline gives CDR1 SQVTM, CDR2 ANQGSEA. The CDR3 length is 15 residues. The CDR3 DNA reads TGCAGCGTTGGAAGGGACAGCCGCCGCACAGATACGCAGTATTTT. Encoded protein: CSVGRDSRRTDTQYF.

The V and J genes are TRBV18 and TRBJ2-1, with 13 positions matching TRBD2. Germline-derived CDR1 and CDR2 are KGHSH and LQKENI. V lost 0 bases to trimming and J lost 7 bases; unmatched junction nucleotides: 3. The CDR3 consists of 16 residues. The CDR3 DNA sequence: TGTGCCAGCTCACCACCGACGGGACTAGCGGGGAATGAGCAGTTCTTC. Translated: CASSPPTGLAGNEQFF.

Notes on this clonotype: At one boundary the junction diverges from the germline segment, which might be a read error. The chain carries TRBV10-3 and TRBJ1-6; tentatively, D is TRBD1 (5 bases). The germline V gene has CDR1 ENHRY and CDR2 SYGVKD. The CDR3 sequence is 12 residues long. This CDR3 is CTIRAVNSPLHF. For the CDR3, the DNA is TGTACCATCAGGGCGGTTAATTCACCCCTCCACTTT.

This clonotype was seen only a few times. The rearrangement uses TRBV7-2 and TRBJ2-7, with D unresolved. Trimming shortened V by 2 bases and J by 2 bases, and 7 bases separated the two germline ends. CDR3 length equals 13 residues. CDR1 and CDR2 from the germline V gene are SGHTA and FQGNSA. DNA for the CDR3: TGTGCCAGCAGCTTACGGAGAACCTACGAGCAGTACTTC. Translating gives CASSLRRTYEQYF.

The genes are TRBV15 and TRBJ2-4; TRBD1 agrees at 9 bases. With V trimmed by 4 bases and J by 6 bases, 13 bases remained unmatched. Looked up from germline, CDR1 is LNHNV and CDR2 is YYDKDF (reference sequence). The CDR3 sequence is 17 residues long. The CDR3: CATSKGLTGGGRNIQYF. CDR3 coding DNA: TGTGCCACCAGCAAGGGCCTGACAGGGGGTGGGAGAAACATTCAGTACTTC.

The chain carries TRBV9 and TRBJ2-7, with a weak D call TRBD2 (5 bases). The CDR3 contains 14 residues. Between the trimmed V and J ends, which lost 0 bases and 3 bases, there was a span of 10 bases. The germline V gene has CDR1 SGDLS and CDR2 YYNGEE. DNA for the CDR3: TGTGCCAGCAGCGTAGAGAGTGGACTCTACGAGCAGTACTTC. As protein: CASSVESGLYEQYF.

This chain connects TRBV6-2 or TRBV6-3 to TRBJ2-5, with TRBD2 matching 7 bases. The trim removed 11 bases at V and 4 bases at J, leaving 16 bases unmatched. This CDR3 comprises 15 residues. Germline V lookup: CDR1 MNHEY, CDR2 SVGEGT. The CDR3 bases are TGTGCCGCTAGGGAGGGAGGGGCCCTGGGAGAGACCCAGTACTTC. Translation gives CAAREGGALGETQYF.

V gene TRBV4-2 combines with J gene TRBJ2-1; 9 bases map to TRBD2. V gave up 8 bases and J gave up 4 bases; unmatched junction bases: 15. Looked up from germline, CDR1 is LGHNA and CDR2 is YNFKEQ. The length of the CDR3 is 17 residues. CDR3 in DNA: TGTGCCAGCCGGAATTTAGGTGGCGGGGGGGTTTACAATGAGCAGTTCTTC. It translates to CASRNLGGGGVYNEQFF.

V usage is TRBV29-1 and J usage is TRBJ2-3; 11 bases fit TRBD2. The CDR3 runs to 14 residues. Looked up from germline, CDR1 is SQVTM and CDR2 is ANQGSEA. Unmatched junction bases numbered 5, after V lost 4 bases and J lost 5 bases. The CDR3 DNA reads as TGCAGCGTTGTACTAGCGGGAGCAGTAGATACGCAGTATTTT. Translating gives CSVVLAGAVDTQYF.

This sequence joins TRBV6-6 and TRBJ2-3; D is tentatively TRBD1 or TRBD2 (5 bases each). The CDR3 totals 15 residues. The germline gives CDR1 MNHNY, CDR2 SVGAGI (reference sequence). V was clipped by 5 bases and J by 2 bases, with 14 bases between them. The CDR3 sequence is CASSPLRGVTDTQYF. For the CDR3, the DNA is TGTGCCAGCAGTCCTTTACGGGGCGTCACAGATACGCAGTATTTT.

The V and J genes are TRBV6-2 or TRBV6-3 and TRBJ2-5; D possibly uses TRBD1 or TRBD2 (6 bases each). Germline CDR1 MNHEY, CDR2 SVGEGT. The CDR3 runs to 15 residues. Trimming removed 4 bases from V and 5 bases from J, with 17 bases in between. The CDR3 DNA reads TGTGCCAGCAGTTCTAACGGGGGCCGTCACGAGACCCAGTACTTC. Protein product: CASSSNGGRHETQYF.

The chain has TRBV5-1 and TRBJ1-2; 8 bases agree with TRBD1. CDR3 size: 16 residues. Germline V lookup: CDR1 SGHRS, CDR2 YFSETQ. Unmatched junction bases numbered 11, after V lost 4 bases and J lost 3 bases. DNA for the CDR3: TGCGCCAGCAGCCGAAAATACAGGGGGGAGGACTATGGCTACACCTTC. It specifies CASSRKYRGEDYGYTF.

This clonotype turned up a few times. V usage is TRBV10-3 and J usage is TRBJ2-7; 8 bases are shared with TRBD1. The germline CDR1 and CDR2 sequences are ENHRY and SYGVKD. The trim removed 4 bases at V and 2 bases at J, leaving 4 bases unmatched. This CDR3 has 14 residues. The CDR3 DNA sequence: TGTGCCATCAGTGTAGGACAGGGTACCTACGAGCAGTACTTC. Its protein product is CAISVGQGTYEQYF.

The genes are TRBV12-3 or TRBV12-4 and TRBJ2-2, with D possibly TRBD2 on 6 matching bases. The CDR3 is made up of 16 amino acids. With 5 bases removed from V and 1 base from J, the gap between germline ends came to 14 bases. CDR3 in DNA: TGTGCCAGCAGTCGCTCGGGACTCTTGAACACCGGGGAGCTGTTTTTT. It is translated as CASSRSGLLNTGELFF.